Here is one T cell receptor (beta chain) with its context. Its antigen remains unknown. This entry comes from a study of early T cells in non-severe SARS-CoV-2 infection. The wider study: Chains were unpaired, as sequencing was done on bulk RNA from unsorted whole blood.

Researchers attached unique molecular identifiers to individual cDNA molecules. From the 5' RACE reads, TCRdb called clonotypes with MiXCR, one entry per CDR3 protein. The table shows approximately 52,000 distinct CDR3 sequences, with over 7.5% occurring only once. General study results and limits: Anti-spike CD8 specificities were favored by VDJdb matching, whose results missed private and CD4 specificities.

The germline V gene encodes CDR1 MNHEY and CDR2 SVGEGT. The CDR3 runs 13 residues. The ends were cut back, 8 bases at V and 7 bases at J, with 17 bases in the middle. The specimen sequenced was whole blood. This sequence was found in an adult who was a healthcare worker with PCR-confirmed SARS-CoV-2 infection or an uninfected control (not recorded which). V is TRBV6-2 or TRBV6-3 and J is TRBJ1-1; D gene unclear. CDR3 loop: CASDGDIKYEAFF. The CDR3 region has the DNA TGTGCCAGCGACGGGGATATCAAATATGAAGCTTTCTTT.